The following is a T cell receptor (beta chain) sequence with its context. The data belong to a study of cytomegalovirus exposure and HLA in healthy donors. For the study at large: Out of 150 million to 200 million T cells, an earlier analysis found around 120 million unique TCR beta sequences in total.

Use of 60 Vbeta and 13 Jbeta primers characterized the PCR. Using immunoSEQ multiplex PCR, the repertoire was profiled, and TCRdb retains in-frame clones only, with some absent. The sample has about 130,000 clones, 75% seen once. Trimming left V 3 bases short and J 2 bases short, with 19 bases between. Germline loops: CDR1 GTSNPN, CDR2 SVGIG (reference sequence). The CDR3 consists of 16 residues. This clonotype was obtained from a man aged 25-45 years in good health and CMV-seronegative. The rearrangement joins TRBV30 to TRBJ1-2; TRBD1 is a possible D gene (5 bases). The material sequenced was PBMCs. The CDR3 protein is CAWSPGGGGRNYGYTF. CDR3 in DNA: TGTGCCTGGAGCCCGGGCGGGGGGGGGAGGAACTATGGCTACACCTTC.